This is a list of T cell receptor beta chains from one sample in a study of blood T cell repertoires in COVID-19. TCRdb's table, derived via immunoSEQ multiplex PCR, lists solely in-frame clones and lacks some. The sample consists of approximately 70,000 clones, roughly 90% of them appearing once. The sample was peripheral blood. Source of these receptors: a man aged 45-60 years with COVID-19, enrolled during active disease. Both conserved end residues are part of each CDR3.

v_gene | CDR3aa
TRBV4-1 | CASSQVRGQDSLENYGYTF
TRBV5-1 | CASSPGTASTDTQYF
TRBV3-1/TRBV3-2 | CASSPYGQGAKETQYF
TRBV28 | CASSLYSYEQYF
TRBV24-1 | CATSDASGRAPGNEQFF
TRBV29-1 | CSAPTGGTDTQYF
TRBV10-3 | CAISPGQGAHEQFF
TRBV5-4 | CASSFDSAVYNEQFF
TRBV2 | CASTGQRSGANVLTF
TRBV4-1 | CASSQEHRGTYGYTF
TRBV3-1/TRBV3-2 | CASSPQAGVTDTQYF
TRBV27 | CASSTGVSVSSEQFF
TRBV30 | CAWSAKTGLQETQYF
TRBV19 | CASSKRLAGVIETQYF
TRBV19 | CASGLAGRSSYEQYF
TRBV27 | CASGEQDRSGANVLTF
TRBV6-1 | CASSEAGEETEQFF
TRBV19 | CASSRGHGTGELFF
TRBV11-3 | CASSLGLAGVSNEQFF
TRBV30 | CAWSGEGGQPQHF
TRBV29-1 | CSVVAAGVGETQYF
TRBV11-2 | CASRGTSGTTREQFF
TRBV28 | CASSYPAGRNQPQHF
TRBV11-2 | CASSLDTNYGYTF
TRBV28 | CATGAGRGKLFF
TRBV4-2 | CASSQETGGILMSYTF
TRBV5-1 | CASSPWGDRTEAFF
TRBV6-6 | CASSYRQGRQPQHF
TRBV6-2/TRBV6-3 | CASSDNSNGDEQFF
TRBV24-1 | CATSPPPGLAGVKADTQYF
TRBV3-1/TRBV3-2 | CASSPSSGGSYNEQFF
TRBV6-6 | CASRPPGGRMNTEAFF
TRBV2 | CASRTEQGETQYF
TRBV4-1 | CASSQAPREKLFF
TRBV19 | CASAGTGNEKLFF
TRBV27 | CASSRQGDGAYGYTF
TRBV3-1/TRBV3-2 | CASNERGRRETQYF
TRBV18 | CASSPGTGGADEKLFF
TRBV3-1/TRBV3-2 | CASSQVGGPGELFF
TRBV19 | CASSAHLPTGELFF
TRBV15 | CATSNGLAGVVETQYF
TRBV5-1 | CASSKTGGLNEQFF
TRBV3-1/TRBV3-2 | CASSPPSGANTGELFF
TRBV7-2 | CASSLQFPLEQYF
TRBV19 | CASSPGAGADYGYTF
TRBV28 | CASSPLGSGLTDTQYF
TRBV6-6 | CASSYGQGLTEAFF
TRBV28 | CASTSGGGTSTDTQYF
TRBV27 | CASSLSGAGNTIYF
TRBV4-1 | CASSGMGQGVADTQYF
TRBV11-2 | CASSSLAGGTIQETQYF
TRBV5-1 | CASRTGSSYEQYF
TRBV11-2 | CASSPGTGVSKQFF
TRBV29-1 | CSVPGQGYEQYF
TRBV7-6 | CASSLRVEADTQYF